This TCR beta chain came from a study of blood T cell repertoires in COVID-19. About the research overall: PBMCs, B-cell-depleted T cells, or T cells were the source of the cDNA or gDNA that made up the material.

Unmatched junction bases numbered 0, after V lost 4 bases and J lost 4 bases. The CDR3 consists of 14 residues. In germline, CDR1 is MNHEY, CDR2 SVGAGI. Of note for this clone: Other nucleotide sequences from this sample produce the same CDR3.

Authors' processing steps: Estimation of nucleated cell counts was performed using reference gene primer amplification. TCRdb's copy holds only in-frame clones and misses some; the assay was immunoSEQ multiplex PCR. Clonal size and the V and J genes are those of that table, whereas D and trimming came from the DNA. The sample consists of 200,000 to 250,000 clones, 80% to 90% of them appearing once. Sample: peripheral blood. The chain carries TRBV6-5 and TRBJ2-2, with 10 bases fitting TRBD1. This TCR was recovered from a young man who had recovered from COVID-19. CDR3 sequence (DNA): TGTGCCAGCAGTTGGACAGGGGGCACCGGGGAGCTGTTTTTT. Translating gives CASSWTGGTGELFF.